This record concerns one T cell receptor beta chain sequence. Its antigen is unidentified. The record originates from a study of cytomegalovirus exposure and HLA in healthy donors. With 60 Vbeta and 13 Jbeta primers, the PCR was carried out. Authors' methods: In a later analysis, some 80 million unique TCR beta chains included roughly 11 million shared by two or more donors. Data came from immunoSEQ multiplex PCR; TCRdb stores just in-frame clones and leaves some out. V, J and clone size derive from that table, while D and trimming were established from the DNA sequence. The sample has around 180,000 clones; about 79% are singletons. Overall study findings and caveats: The authors assumed roughly uniform sequencing depth across donors for presence/absence analyses. The dataset shows that most TCR sequences were rare, while some public TCRs occurred in many donors. After further analysis at a later stage, 17,000 or so TCR beta sequences were associated with HLA alleles at 0.05 false discovery rate.

The CDR3 length is 16 residues. Germline V CDR1 and CDR2: SGHRS, YFSETQ. Germline trimming cut 2 bases from V and 6 bases from J; bases unmatched to any gene: 10. J is TRBJ1-1 and V is TRBV5-1, with 10 bases that match TRBD1. Source material: PBMCs. This clonotype was sampled from a girl aged 2 to 9 in good health and CMV-seropositive. The DNA of the CDR3 is TGCGCCAGCAGCTTAGACAGGGGGCGAATGTACGCTGAAGCTTTCTTT. Protein product: CASSLDRGRMYAEAFF.